This entry is about one T cell receptor beta chain. The clone's antigen remains unknown. Qualities for individual bases were not recorded, and no much larger clone is one base off. The cysteine opens and the phenylalanine closes a CDR3 of 15 amino acids. The CDR3 DNA has 45 bases and is translated from base 1. CDR1 SGHRS and CDR2 YFSETQ are derived from the germline V gene. V drops 6 bases and J drops 1 base, leaving 16 bases in between. All of the isolated RNA was reverse transcribed with the High Capacity cDNA Reverse Transcription Kit, so expressed TCRB transcripts were sequenced. Deep immunoSEQ sequencing was performed on naive, central memory and regulatory T cell samples, with an average of approximately 3.9 million total reads per sample. Sorted cells were lysed in RLT buffer and RNA was extracted with DNase-treated RNeasy Micro or Mini kits, depending on cell number. To prevent cross-contamination, each cell subset was processed individually, whereas patient and healthy donor samples were processed jointly. TCRB sequences were amplified from cDNA with the immunoSEQ multiplex PCR, producing 87-bp fragments spanning the CDR3 region. The amplicons were sequenced using the Illumina HiSeq platform. The authors processed their data as follows. Synthetic template baselines were used to correct PCR bias computationally, reads within Hamming distance 2 were collapsed together, and singletons that could not be merged were discarded. Reads were aligned against IMGT so that V, D and J genes, CDR3 length and insertions or deletions at six rearrangement sites could be assigned. Clonotype counts were normalized to sorted cell number within each subset before computing true diversity and Gini coefficients with the tcR R package. The overlap coefficient, calculated on TCRB nucleotide sequences, was used to quantify repertoire sharing. As a proxy for the pre-selection repertoire, out-of-frame TCRB sequences from naive cells were analyzed. Drawn from immuneACCESS, this table holds only the in-frame rearrangements with V and J called that TCRdb kept. Clones are partly lost; checked studies trace under half to an unresolved V gene and leave the rest unexplained. The D gene and trimming were derived from the DNA, and the V and J assignments and clone size from that table. The sample table lists about 710,000 clones, 11% to 15% of them with a count of one. The ten most abundant clones make up 0.035% to 0.045% of the sample.

The sample comes from a study of beta chain features in type 1 diabetes (dated by TCRdb to the late 2010s). In terms of the full investigation: No differences in mean age, gender distribution, total cell number or subset yield were found between patients and healthy donors. A total of under 140,000,000 sorted cells were examined across all samples, and the number of cells per subset was strongly correlated with RNA yield. In the study, recently diagnosed type 1 diabetes patients and matched healthy donors were compared on the TCRB repertoires of their sorted circulating CD4+ T cell subsets. Regulatory and stem cell-like memory subsets were isolated from only 8 patients and about eight healthy donors, whereas naive and central memory subsets came from all 28 donors. Results and caveats for the whole study, not just this receptor: Because cDNA was sequenced instead of genomic DNA, activated cells with high expression could be over-represented, although the groups did not differ in activation or CD3 levels. HLA sub-analyses involved small numbers of individuals, so any influence of HLA type on TCRB rearrangement remained unresolved. Fewer insertions and more nucleotide deletions at VDJ recombination sites were observed in patients with type 1 diabetes, implying thymic rearrangement abnormalities. PCR might favor shorter templates, but patient and control samples were amplified and corrected together, so any skew would affect both groups equally. Type 1 diabetes patients showed a moderate but significant shortening of TCRB CDR3 length in all four CD4+ subsets. The naive, central memory and regulatory TCRB repertoires appeared to resemble one another more closely among patients than among healthy donors.

Each donor gave one peripheral blood draw, averaging around 0.11 L, which was collected into heparinised tubes. Naive, central memory, regulatory and stem cell-like memory CD4+ T cells were sorted on a BD FACSAria II using a panel including CD45RO, CCR7, CD25, CD127, CD95 and CD27. Purity was above 95% for every sorted population. PBMCs were separated immediately by Lymphoprep density gradient centrifugation and were stained directly, without being cultured. To minimize batch effects, samples were stained and sorted in pairs, one healthy donor with one patient per experiment. The receptor was derived from a man between 18 and 35 years old with type 1 diabetes. Here the chain combines TRBV5-1 and TRBJ2-5; 6 matching bases give a weak D call of TRBD2. Sequencing was carried out using naive CD4+ T cells from blood. The cell subset or site label of this sample denotes: true naive CD4+ T cells. CDR3 region: CASNPAGLPQETQYF. The sequenced DNA: TGCGCCAGCAACCCAGCGGGCCTGCCCCAAGAGACCCAGTACTTC.